These T cell receptor beta chains were read from a single sample in a study of cytomegalovirus exposure and HLA in healthy donors. The method was immunoSEQ multiplex PCR; TCRdb's version includes in-frame clones alone and lacks a portion of them. The table has tens of thousands of clones, approximately 66% seen once. Source material: PBMCs. The receptor set was obtained from a male donor in good health and CMV-seropositive. Both conserved end residues are part of each CDR3. A D gene is named only where the DNA matches it firmly. For some rows the clone size is stated as once, few or many, or as a class when expanded; others skip it.

v_gene	abundance	j_gene	d_gene	CDR3aa	CDR3nt
TRBV28	NA	TRBJ1-3	NA	CASSLFPGSSGNTIYF	TGTGCCAGCAGTTTATTTCCAGGCTCATCTGGAAACACCATATATTTT
TRBV4-2	few	TRBJ2-1	NA	CASSPRSGDEQFF	TGTGCCAGCAGCCCCCGCTCGGGGGATGAGCAGTTCTTC
TRBV6-5	NA	TRBJ2-7	NA	CASRGRSSLAEQYF	TGTGCCAGCAGGGGGAGGAGTTCCCTCGCCGAGCAGTACTTC
TRBV10-3	few	TRBJ2-1	NA	CAISEQGNEQFF	TGTGCCATCAGTGAGCAGGGGAATGAGCAGTTCTTC
TRBV11-2	NA	TRBJ1-4	NA	CASSKHQTNEKLFF	TGTGCCAGCAGCAAACACCAGACTAATGAAAAACTGTTTTTT
TRBV6-5	NA	TRBJ2-1	NA	CASSPPRDVYNEQFF	TGTGCCAGCAGCCCCCCCCGGGATGTATACAATGAGCAGTTCTTC
TRBV5-6	few	TRBJ1-2	NA	CASSRGVWGSDGYTF	TGTGCCAGCAGCAGGGGTGTGTGGGGTTCTGATGGCTACACCTTC
TRBV5-1	NA	TRBJ1-1	NA	CASRESLSAVLEAFF	TGCGCCAGCAGGGAATCCCTCTCAGCGGTCCTTGAAGCTTTCTTT
TRBV9	NA	TRBJ2-7	TRBD1	CASSASGTGGGEQYF	TGTGCCAGCAGCGCCTCCGGGACAGGGGGCGGCGAGCAGTACTTC
TRBV28	NA	TRBJ1-1	NA	CASIRGGRGTEAFF	TGTGCCAGCATCCGGGGGGGCAGAGGCACTGAAGCTTTCTTT
TRBV2	once	TRBJ1-2	NA	CASSFENGYGYTF	TGTGCCAGCTCTTTCGAGAATGGCTATGGCTACACCTTC
TRBV19	NA	TRBJ1-5	NA	CASSIGVNQPQHF	TGTGCCAGTAGTATAGGAGTGAATCAGCCCCAGCATTTT
TRBV7-2	NA	TRBJ2-5	TRBD1	CASSPRTGVTQETQYF	TGTGCCAGCAGCCCGCGGACAGGGGTAACTCAAGAGACCCAGTACTTC
TRBV28	NA	TRBJ1-1	TRBD1	CASSFSDRGTEAFF	TGTGCCAGCAGTTTCTCGGACAGGGGCACTGAAGCTTTCTTT
TRBV5-1	NA	TRBJ1-1	TRBD1	CASSLAGTGEAFF	TGCGCCAGCAGCTTGGCTGGGACAGGCGAAGCTTTCTTT
TRBV9	NA	TRBJ1-3	TRBD1	CASSRIPGQSSGNTIYF	TGTGCCAGCAGTCGTATACCGGGACAGAGCTCTGGAAACACCATATATTTT
TRBV19	NA	TRBJ2-7	TRBD1	CASSTWTGDEQYF	TGTGCCAGTAGTACCTGGACAGGGGACGAGCAGTACTTC
TRBV2	NA	TRBJ2-2	TRBD2	CASSGRDEGGELFF	TGTGCCAGCAGCGGGAGGGATGAGGGAGGGGAGCTGTTTTTT
TRBV28	few	TRBJ1-6	TRBD1	CASRQQGSSYNSPLHF	TGTGCCAGCAGGCAACAGGGGAGCTCCTATAATTCACCCCTCCACTTT
TRBV6-5	few	TRBJ2-7	NA	CASGGRATPYEQYF	TGTGCCAGCGGTGGGCGGGCCACCCCCTACGAGCAGTACTTC
TRBV30	NA	TRBJ2-2	NA	CAWSVMRVPRELFF	TGTGCCTGGAGTGTAATGCGCGTTCCGAGGGAGCTGTTTTTT
TRBV5-4	NA	TRBJ1-2	NA	CASSRSLGWWIYGYTF	TGTGCCAGCAGCCGTTCCCTCGGGTGGTGGATCTATGGCTACACCTTC
TRBV4-1	few	TRBJ1-1	TRBD1	CASSPTTGGFTEAFF	TGCGCCAGCAGCCCTACGACAGGGGGCTTTACTGAAGCTTTCTTT
TRBV13	NA	TRBJ1-2	NA	CASSLGGGYGYTF	TGTGCCAGCAGCTTAGGAGGGGGCTATGGCTACACCTTC
TRBV6-4	few	TRBJ1-6	NA	CASSDTYRRRNSPLHF	TGTGCCAGCAGTGACACATACCGGAGACGAAATTCACCCCTCCACTTT
TRBV6-6	NA	TRBJ2-7	TRBD1	CASSQDRGGSYEQYF	TGTGCCAGCAGCCAAGACAGGGGCGGGTCCTACGAGCAGTACTTC
TRBV9	NA	TRBJ2-7	NA	CASSVGQNSYEQYF	TGTGCCAGCAGCGTAGGACAAAACTCCTACGAGCAGTACTTC
TRBV6-5	NA	TRBJ1-5	NA	CASTATRGSNQPQHF	TGTGCCAGCACCGCGACCCGGGGAAGCAATCAGCCCCAGCATTTT
TRBV7-9	NA	TRBJ1-1	NA	CASSWGPDTEAFF	TGTGCCAGCAGCTGGGGGCCGGACACTGAAGCTTTCTTT
TRBV7-9	NA	TRBJ1-2	TRBD1	CASSLGQDPHYGYTF	TGTGCCAGCAGCTTGGGACAGGACCCCCACTATGGCTACACCTTC
TRBV6-5	NA	TRBJ1-1	TRBD1	CASSRDSLNTEAFF	TGTGCCAGCAGTCGGGACAGTTTGAACACTGAAGCTTTCTTT
TRBV15	NA	TRBJ2-3	TRBD1	CATSGGTGTDTQYF	TGTGCCACCAGCGGAGGGACAGGGACAGATACGCAGTATTTT
TRBV14	NA	TRBJ2-7	NA	CASSQVGLVYEQYF	TGTGCCAGCAGCCAAGTGGGACTGGTCTACGAGCAGTACTTC
TRBV6-6	NA	TRBJ2-3	NA	CASSPRSRNTDTQYF	TGTGCCAGCAGCCCTAGGTCCAGAAACACAGATACGCAGTATTTT
TRBV7-9	NA	TRBJ2-7	TRBD1	CASSSSGTAEQYF	TGTGCCAGCAGCTCCTCCGGGACAGCCGAGCAGTACTTC
TRBV9	few	TRBJ1-2	TRBD1	CASSVRGQGFYGYTF	TGTGCCAGCAGCGTAAGGGGACAGGGTTTTTATGGCTACACCTTC
TRBV2	NA	TRBJ1-2	NA	CASREGSYGYTF	TGTGCCAGCAGGGAGGGATCATATGGCTACACCTTC
TRBV5-1	few	TRBJ2-7	NA	CASSFTLDFAYEQYF	TGCGCCAGCAGCTTTACCCTTGACTTTGCCTACGAGCAGTACTTC
TRBV30	NA	TRBJ2-7	TRBD2	CAWNPTMRGAYEQYF	TGTGCCTGGAACCCGACTATGCGGGGGGCCTACGAGCAGTACTTC
TRBV6-5	few	TRBJ1-3	TRBD1	CASSYQGAPGNTIYF	TGTGCCAGCAGTTATCAGGGGGCCCCTGGAAACACCATATATTTT